The present T cell receptor (beta chain) was sequenced within a study of cytomegalovirus exposure and HLA in healthy donors. Study observations and caveats: Donors belonging to an Asian-associated ancestry cluster reportedly showed fewer N-insertions in productive TCRs than the roughly 670-donor mean, according to what a later analysis found. In a later analysis, TCR beta V- and J-gene trimming showed a link to a missense DCLRE1C variant.

V gave up 4 bases and J gave up 3 bases; unmatched junction bases: 15. There are 18 residues in the CDR3. Germline V gene sequence: CDR1 MGHRA, CDR2 YSYEKL. With respect to this clone: Antigen: not known.

The PCR contained 60 Vbeta and 13 Jbeta primers. Some clones are missing from TCRdb's copy, which holds only in-frame ones; the method was immunoSEQ multiplex PCR. The table includes some 120,000 clones, 60% to 85% detected once. Input material: PBMCs. The V gene is TRBV4-1, the J gene TRBJ1-1, with 9 bases matching TRBD1. This receptor was identified in a woman in her forties in good health and CMV-seropositive. The CDR3 protein is CASSPQSGTGFVHTEAFF. CDR3 DNA sequence: TGCGCCAGCAGCCCCCAATCGGGGACAGGGTTTGTTCACACTGAAGCTTTCTTT.